These 20 T cell receptor beta chains were sequenced from one sample in a study of blood T cell repertoires in COVID-19. This table comes from immunoSEQ multiplex PCR, and its TCRdb copy is limited to in-frame clones, with some not included. The profile covers 250,000 to 300,000 clones, with approximately 89% appearing a single time and around 2.2% taken by the ten largest. The sample consisted of peripheral blood. These receptors all come from a woman in her thirties with COVID-19, enrolled during active disease.

The chain uses TRBV2 and TRBJ2-1; a possible D gene is TRBD1 (6 bases). Germline lookup yields CDR1 SNHLY and CDR2 FYNNEI. V was clipped by 3 bases and J by 7 bases, with 16 bases between them. The CDR3 covers 15 residues. In nucleotides, the CDR3 is TGTGCCAGCAGTGAGGTACAGGGTGAAAGGAATGAGCAGTTCTTC. It is translated as CASSEVQGERNEQFF. Variable domain in full (rest from reference TRBV2 and TRBJ2-1): EPEVTQTPSHQVTQMGQEVILRCVPISNHLYFYWYRQILGQKVEFLVSFYNNEISEKSEIFDDQFSVERPDGSNFTLKIRSTKLEDSAMYFCASSEVQGERNEQFFGPGTRLTVL.

The chain combines TRBV11-2 with TRBJ2-2; 8 bases match TRBD2. Germline V lookup: CDR1 SGHAT, CDR2 FQNNGV. V lost 3 bases and J lost 4; bases outside the gene matches: 10. The CDR3 runs to 17 residues. The DNA of the CDR3 is TGTGCCAGCAGCTTTTACGGGAGGGAGGGAGGCACCGGGGAGCTGTTTTTT. Amino acid sequence: CASSFYGREGGTGELFF.

Remarks on this clone: Other DNA sequences from this sample encode an identical CDR3 as well. This sequence joins TRBV20-1 and TRBJ2-5; D unresolved. The CDR3 length is 11 residues. V was clipped by 3 bases and J by 1 base, with 3 bases between them. In germline, CDR1 is DFQATT, CDR2 SNEGSKA (reference sequence). CDR3 in amino acids: CSASGQETQYF. The DNA of the CDR3 is TGCAGTGCTAGCGGCCAAGAGACCCAGTACTTC.

In its sample, this clone was seen once. The chain recombines TRBV7-9 with TRBJ2-2; tentatively, D is TRBD2 (6 bases). V was trimmed by 4 bases and J by 5 bases, leaving 14 bases between them. The CDR3 extends over 15 amino acids. Germline CDR1 and CDR2: SEHNR and FQNEAQ (reference sequence). The CDR3 DNA sequence: TGTGCCAGCAGCTCCTCCGGGACTTTGACCGGGGAGCTGTTTTTT. Translating gives CASSSSGTLTGELFF. Full variable domain (remainder filled in from reference TRBV7-9 and TRBJ2-2): DTGVSQNPRHKITKRGQNVTFRCDPISEHNRLYWYRQTLGQGPEFLTYFQNEAQLEKSRLLSDRFSAERPKGSFSTLEIQRTEQGDSAMYLCASSSSGTLTGELFFGEGSRLTVL.

The chain uses TRBV19 and TRBJ1-1; TRBD1 matches 9 bases. Trimming removed 5 bases from V and 0 bases from J; junction bases left unmatched: 4. The CDR3 consists of 15 residues. The germline V gene encodes CDR1 LNHDA and CDR2 SQIVND (reference sequence). As DNA, the CDR3 is TGTGCCAGTAGTCTGGACAGGGGTCTGAACACTGAAGCTTTCTTT. As protein: CASSLDRGLNTEAFF.

The rearrangement uses TRBV19 and TRBJ2-7; tentative D call: TRBD2 (5 bases). The CDR3 consists of 15 residues. V lost 1 base to trimming and J lost 2 bases, with 12 bases between them. Germline lookup yields CDR1 LNHDA and CDR2 SQIVND (reference sequence). The DNA of the CDR3 is TGTGCCAGTAGTATAGCCGAGGGTTTTGCCTACGAGCAGTACTTC. Protein: CASSIAEGFAYEQYF.

The chain couples TRBV12-3 or TRBV12-4 to TRBJ2-7; no clear D. This CDR3 has 11 amino acids. V was cut by 4 bases and J by 4 bases, with 5 bases left in between. The DNA of the CDR3 is TGTGCCAGCAGTTCAACATACGAGCAGTACTTC. This sequence encodes CASSSTYEQYF.

The chain links TRBV19 to TRBJ2-5; 8 positions agree with TRBD2. In germline, CDR1 is LNHDA, CDR2 SQIVND (reference sequence). This CDR3 is built from 15 residues. Unmatched junction bases numbered 12, after V lost 7 bases and J lost 5 bases. In DNA form, the CDR3 reads TGTGCCAGTACGAGCGGGAGAAAGTCCGGGGAGACCCAGTACTTC. Translating it yields CASTSGRKSGETQYF. The full variable domain, rest sourced from reference TRBV19 and TRBJ2-5, is DGGITQSPKYLFRKEGQNVTLSCEQNLNHDAMYWYRQDPGQGLRLIYYSQIVNDFQKGDIAEGYSVSREKKESFPLTVTSAQKNPTAFYLCASTSGRKSGETQYFGPGTRLLVL.

The rearrangement joins TRBV3-1 (or the pseudogene TRBV3-2) to TRBJ1-4; TRBD1 matches at 8 bases. V gave up 4 bases and J gave up 8 bases; unmatched junction bases: 9. Germline loops: CDR1 LGHDT, CDR2 YNNKEL (reference sequence). The length of the CDR3 is 15 residues. The DNA for the CDR3 is TGTGCCAGCAGCCCGCTCAGGGGGCCCGGAGAAAAACTGTTTTTT. This gives the protein CASSPLRGPGEKLFF.

The chain carries TRBV24-1 and TRBJ1-3, with D hard to call. The V end was cut by 0 bases, the J end by 1 base, with 15 bases between. The CDR3 contains 18 residues. CDR1 is KGHDR and CDR2 is SFDVKD in the germline V gene. CDR3 sequence (DNA): TGTGCCACCAGTGATTTGCGAGTGAGCCTACCGTCTGGAAACACCATATATTTT. It translates to CATSDLRVSLPSGNTIYF.

The rearrangement uses TRBV7-3 and TRBJ2-2; no clear D. CDR1 and CDR2 (germline): SGHTA, FQGTGA. Trimming left V 2 bases short and J 1 base short, with 8 bases between. CDR3 length: 15 residues. CDR3 bases: TGTGCCAGCAGCTTAGCTCGGGTGAACACCGGGGAGCTGTTTTTT. Its translation is CASSLARVNTGELFF.

This clone was seen once. The genes are TRBV25-1 and TRBJ1-3, with D unclear. Germline V lookup: CDR1 MGHDK, CDR2 SYGVNS. V lost 4 bases and J lost 9, with 19 bases in between. This CDR3 comprises 15 residues. In DNA form, the CDR3 reads TGTGCCAGCAGTGGGTGGGCTGGGAGCGGAGGCACCATATATTTT. It translates to CASSGWAGSGGTIYF. Together with reference TRBV25-1 and TRBJ1-3, the CDR3 gives the full variable domain: EADIYQTPRYLVIGTGKKITLECSQTMGHDKMYWYQQDPGMELHLIHYSYGVNSTEKGDLSSESTVSRIRTEHFPLTLESARPSHTSQYLCASSGWAGSGGTIYFGEGSWLTVV.

The chain couples TRBV6-5 to TRBJ2-7, with TRBD1 identical over 7 bases. Germline V gene lookup returns CDR1 MNHEY and CDR2 SVGAGI. The CDR3 consists of 14 residues. J lost 5 bases, V lost 5 bases, and 9 bases had no gene match. DNA of the CDR3: TGTGCCAGCAGTCGAAGGCAGGGGGTGGACGAGCAGTACTTC. The encoded protein is CASSRRQGVDEQYF.

The chain links TRBV5-1 to TRBJ2-7; 9 nucleotides match TRBD1. CDR3 size: 16 residues. CDR1 is SGHRS and CDR2 is YFSETQ in the germline V gene. The V gene end was trimmed by 6 bases and the J gene end by 6 bases; junction bases not matched to a gene: 16. In DNA form, the CDR3 reads TGCGCCAGCACCCCGAGGGGCGGGACAGGGATCTTCGAGCAGTACTTC. Amino acids: CASTPRGGTGIFEQYF.

The V call is TRBV30, the J call TRBJ1-6, with a possible D match to TRBD1 (6 bases). CDR3 size: 16 residues. Trimming removed 3 bases from V and 9 bases from J, with 21 bases in between. CDR1 is GTSNPN, CDR2 SVGIG, per germline (reference sequence). DNA for the CDR3: TGTGCCTGGAGAATAAAGGAACAGGGTGGAGGTTCACCCCTCCACTTT. This translates into CAWRIKEQGGGSPLHF.

The gene calls are TRBV19 and TRBJ2-3, with 15 bases aligning to TRBD2. The CDR3 has 18 amino acids. The germline V gene has CDR1 LNHDA and CDR2 SQIVND (reference sequence). V shed 5 bases, J shed 2 bases, and the junction held 8 bases outside the gene matches. In DNA, the CDR3 is TGTGCCAGTAGTCCGGGACTAGCGGGAGGCCCCGCCACAGATACGCAGTATTTT. Residues: CASSPGLAGGPATDTQYF.

The chain joins TRBV28 to TRBJ2-7, with D tentatively TRBD1 (5 bases). V lost 5 bases to trimming and J lost 4 bases, with 15 bases between them. CDR3 length: 14 amino acids. The V gene's germline CDR1 is MDHEN and CDR2 SYDVKM. CDR3 residues: CASSPGHGPYEQYF. The CDR3 nucleotides read TGTGCCAGCAGTCCTGGACACGGCCCATACGAGCAGTACTTC.

The chain combines TRBV28 with TRBJ2-7; perhaps TRBD2 as D (6 bases). V was clipped by 3 bases and J by 7 bases, with 13 bases between them. CDR1 and CDR2 from the germline V gene are MDHEN and SYDVKM. The CDR3 covers 13 residues. The CDR3 DNA follows: TGTGCCAGCAGTTTGGAGGGACCTGGGGAGCAGTACTTC. Encoded protein: CASSLEGPGEQYF.

This chain uses TRBV2 with TRBJ2-3; 12 bases line up with TRBD2. The junction had 6 bases not matched to a gene; V was cut back by 5 bases and J by 3 bases. CDR3 length equals 16 residues. Germline lookup yields CDR1 SNHLY and CDR2 FYNNEI. The CDR3 nucleotides are TGTGCCAGCAGTCTGACTAGCGGGAGCGTGACAGATACGCAGTATTTT. This encodes CASSLTSGSVTDTQYF. The full variable domain, rest sourced from reference TRBV2 and TRBJ2-3, is EPEVTQTPSHQVTQMGQEVILRCVPISNHLYFYWYRQILGQKVEFLVSFYNNEISEKSEIFDDQFSVERPDGSNFTLKIRSTKLEDSAMYFCASSLTSGSVTDTQYFGPGTRLTVL.

The sample holds a few counts of this clone. V gene TRBV27 combines with J gene TRBJ1-2; D might be TRBD1 (5 bases). V lost 4 bases, J lost 4 bases, and 10 bases lay in between. CDR1 MNHEY and CDR2 SMNVEV come from the germline V gene (reference sequence). The CDR3 loop spans 13 amino acids. CDR3 nucleotide sequence: TGTGCCAGCAGTTCAGACAGCCTCTATGGCTACACCTTC. This encodes CASSSDSLYGYTF.